This TCR beta chain was profiled in a study of a mutant IDH1 vaccine in newly diagnosed glioma. Study context: Following radiotherapy alone, or alongside temozolomide cycles, vaccination was started after an interval of 4-6 weeks. Before enrollment, the patients had been treated with radiotherapy alone, temozolomide alone, or both together. Most of them had received both.

Study-wide findings and caveats: Immune responses arising from the vaccine appeared in about 94% of patients.

The CDR3 contains 13 residues. The germline gives CDR1 SEHNR, CDR2 FQNEAQ (reference sequence). Trimming took off 2 bases at V and 7 bases at J, with 11 bases between the two ends. As to time point: week 35, safety follow-up. Every single dose of the vaccine, 300 ug of mutant IDH1 20-mer peptide, came with topical imiquimod. The patients received vaccinations eight times, in weeks 1, 3, 5, 7, 11, 15, 19 and 23. This clone was seen more than once but under ten times. The antigen is unknown. The data were produced by immunoSEQ multiplex PCR, yet TCRdb's version contains in-frame clones alone and is incomplete. Among tens of thousands of clones listed, around 81% were seen once.

The TCR comes from a woman in her thirties or forties with glioma. Some clones in this sample may be carry-over from other donors' samples. The chain uses TRBV7-9 and TRBJ1-2, with TRBD1 as a possible D gene (5 bases). The sample in question was PBMCs, obtained from a glioma patient whose treatment included an IDH1 peptide vaccine. DNA for the CDR3: TGTGCCAGCAGCTTACGCAGGGAATCTGGCTACACCTTC. Protein sequence: CASSLRRESGYTF. The complete variable domain, with remaining parts taken from reference TRBV7-9 and TRBJ1-2, reads DTGVSQNPRHKITKRGQNVTFRCDPISEHNRLYWYRQTLGQGPEFLTYFQNEAQLEKSRLLSDRFSAERPKGSFSTLEIQRTEQGDSAMYLCASSLRRESGYTFGSGTRLTVV.